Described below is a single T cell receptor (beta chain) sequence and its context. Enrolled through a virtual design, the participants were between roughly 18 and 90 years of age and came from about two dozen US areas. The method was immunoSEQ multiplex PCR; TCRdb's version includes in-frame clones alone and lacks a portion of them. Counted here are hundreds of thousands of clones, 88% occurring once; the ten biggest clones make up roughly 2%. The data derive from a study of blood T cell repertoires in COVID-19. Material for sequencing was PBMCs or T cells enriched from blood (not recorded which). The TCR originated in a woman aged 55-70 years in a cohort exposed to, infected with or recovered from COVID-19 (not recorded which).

Here the CDR3 DNA reads TGCGCCAGCTCTGGGGCAGAGGGAAACACCATATATTTT. Translating gives CASSGAEGNTIYF. This chain connects TRBV5-1 to TRBJ1-3; tentative D call: TRBD1 (5 bases). Trimming removed 7 bases from V and 4 bases from J, with 12 bases in between. There are 13 residues in the CDR3. Germline V gene data show CDR1 as SGHRS and CDR2 as YFSETQ.